This TCR beta chain was sequenced for a study of blood T cell repertoires in COVID-19. On the study more broadly: Italy, Spain and the United States were the sources of the convalescent and acute COVID-19 samples. PBMCs, B-cell-depleted T cells, or T cells provided the cDNA or gDNA that made up the material.

Using immunoSEQ multiplex PCR, the repertoire was profiled, and TCRdb retains in-frame clones only, with some absent. This sample yields about 250,000 clones, of which 86% are seen a single time; about 3% belongs to the top ten. V was pared by 3 bases and J by 0 bases, with 10 bases between. The CDR3 covers 15 residues. Per the germline V gene, CDR1 is MDHEN and CDR2 is SYDVKM. The specimen was peripheral blood. The V gene is TRBV28, the J gene TRBJ2-3; tentatively, D is TRBD1 (5 bases). This sequence originates from a woman in her 30s with active or convalescent COVID-19. The CDR3 coding sequence is TGTGCCAGCAGTTTGTCAGGGTCCAGCACAGATACGCAGTATTTT. It translates to CASSLSGSSTDTQYF.